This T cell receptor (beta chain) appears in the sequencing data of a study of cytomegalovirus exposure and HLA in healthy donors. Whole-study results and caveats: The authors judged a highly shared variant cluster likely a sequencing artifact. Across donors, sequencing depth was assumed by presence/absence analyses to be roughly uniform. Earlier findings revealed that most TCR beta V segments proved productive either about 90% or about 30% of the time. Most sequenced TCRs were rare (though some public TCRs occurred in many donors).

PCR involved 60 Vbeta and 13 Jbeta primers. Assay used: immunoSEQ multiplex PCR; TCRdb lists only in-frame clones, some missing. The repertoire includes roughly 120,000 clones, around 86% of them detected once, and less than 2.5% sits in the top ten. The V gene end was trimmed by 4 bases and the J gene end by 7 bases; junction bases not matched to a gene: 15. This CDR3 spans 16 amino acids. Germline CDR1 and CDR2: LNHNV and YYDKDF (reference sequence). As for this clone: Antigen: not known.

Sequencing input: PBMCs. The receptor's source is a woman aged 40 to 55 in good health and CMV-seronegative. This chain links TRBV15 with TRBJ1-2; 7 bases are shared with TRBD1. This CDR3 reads CATSMGDFRQGGGYTF. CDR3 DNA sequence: TGTGCCACCAGCATGGGGGATTTTAGACAGGGAGGTGGCTACACCTTC. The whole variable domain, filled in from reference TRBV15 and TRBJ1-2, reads DAMVIQNPRYQVTQFGKPVTLSCSQTLNHNVMYWYQQKSSQAPKLLFHYYDKDFNNEADTPDNFQSRRPNTSFCFLDIRSPGLGDTAMYLCATSMGDFRQGGGYTFGSGTRLTVV.